The present entry profiles one T cell receptor beta chain with its context. Libraries were prepared by immunoSEQ multiplex PCR; TCRdb keeps only in-frame clonotypes and omits some of them. The table includes a few hundred thousand clones, roughly nine tenths detected once. CDR1 MRHNA and CDR2 SNTAGT come from the germline V gene. CDR3 size: 15 residues. Trimming at V came to 7 bases and at J to 7 bases, leaving 9 bases not matched to a gene. This sample stems from a study of Ad26.COV2.S vaccination and SARS-CoV-2 variants. Treatment defined: over 15 received Ad26.COV2.S at low or high dose, single or two shots; five or six received placebo; per-sample allocation not given. Day 63 after the first vaccine or placebo injection was the time point for sampling.

This chain links TRBV6-4 with TRBJ2-2; 10 positions match TRBD1. The source is a person between 18 and 59 years old who received the Ad26.COV2.S COVID-19 vaccine or a placebo. Here the sequenced sample was peripheral blood, taken in a trial of Ad26.COV2.S vaccine versus placebo. The CDR3 nucleotides are TGTGCCAGCACGTCGGACAGGGGGGCCCACGGGGAGCTGTTTTTT. Its translation is CASTSDRGAHGELFF.